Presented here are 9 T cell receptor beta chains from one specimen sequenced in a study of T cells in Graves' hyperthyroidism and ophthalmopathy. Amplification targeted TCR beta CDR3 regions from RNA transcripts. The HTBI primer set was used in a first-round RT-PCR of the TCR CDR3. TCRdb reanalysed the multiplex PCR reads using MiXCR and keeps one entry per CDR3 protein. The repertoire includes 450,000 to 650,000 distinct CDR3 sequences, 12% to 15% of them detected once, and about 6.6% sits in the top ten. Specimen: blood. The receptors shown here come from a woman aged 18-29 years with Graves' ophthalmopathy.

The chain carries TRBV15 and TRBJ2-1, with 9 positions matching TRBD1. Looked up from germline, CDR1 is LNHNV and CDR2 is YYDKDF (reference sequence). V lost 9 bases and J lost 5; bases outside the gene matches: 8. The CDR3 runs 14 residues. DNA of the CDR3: TGTGCCACAGAACTCGGGACAGGGAACAATGAGCAGTTCTTC. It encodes CATELGTGNNEQFF.

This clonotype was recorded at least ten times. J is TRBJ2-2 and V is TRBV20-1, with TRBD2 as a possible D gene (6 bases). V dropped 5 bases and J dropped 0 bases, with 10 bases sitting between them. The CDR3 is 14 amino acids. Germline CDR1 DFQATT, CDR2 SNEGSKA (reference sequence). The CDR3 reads CSAVGLSNTGELFF. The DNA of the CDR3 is TGCAGTGCTGTAGGACTATCGAACACCGGGGAGCTGTTTTTT.

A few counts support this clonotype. The CDR3 sequence is CAISESGQGSRWGKLFF. The CDR3 region has the DNA TGTGCCATCAGTGAGTCGGGACAGGGGTCGCGGTGGGGAAAACTGTTTTTT. This chain connects TRBV10-3 to TRBJ1-4, with 10 positions matching TRBD1. This CDR3 is 17 amino acids long. Germline values: CDR1 ENHRY, CDR2 SYGVKD. V dropped 0 bases and J dropped 10; count of bases not matched to a gene: 11.

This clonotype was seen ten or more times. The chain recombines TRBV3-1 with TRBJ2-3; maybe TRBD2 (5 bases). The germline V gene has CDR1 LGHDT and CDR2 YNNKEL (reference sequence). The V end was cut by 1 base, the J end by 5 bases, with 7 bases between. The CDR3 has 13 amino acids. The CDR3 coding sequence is TGTGCCAGCAGCCAAGCGGCGGGAGATACGCAGTATTTT. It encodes CASSQAAGDTQYF.

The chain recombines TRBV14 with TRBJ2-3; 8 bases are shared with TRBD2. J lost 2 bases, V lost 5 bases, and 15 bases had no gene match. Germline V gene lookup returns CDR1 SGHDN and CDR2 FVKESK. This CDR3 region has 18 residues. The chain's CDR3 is CASSSGLADLSFTDTQYF. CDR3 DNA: TGTGCCAGCAGCTCCGGACTAGCCGACCTGTCCTTCACAGATACGCAGTATTTT.

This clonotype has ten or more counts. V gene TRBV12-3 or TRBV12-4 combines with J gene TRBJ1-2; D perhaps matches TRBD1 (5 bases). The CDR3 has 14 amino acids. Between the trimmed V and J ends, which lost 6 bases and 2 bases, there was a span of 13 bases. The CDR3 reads CASSKGTSNYGYTF. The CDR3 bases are TGTGCCAGCAGCAAGGGGACTTCGAACTATGGCTACACCTTC.

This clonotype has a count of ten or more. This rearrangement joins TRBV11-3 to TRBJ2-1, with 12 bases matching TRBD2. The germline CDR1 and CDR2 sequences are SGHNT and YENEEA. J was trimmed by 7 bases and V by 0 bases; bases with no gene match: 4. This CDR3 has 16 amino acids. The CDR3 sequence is CASSLDLAGGPNEQFF. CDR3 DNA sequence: TGTGCCAGCAGCTTAGACCTAGCGGGAGGGCCAAATGAGCAGTTCTTC.

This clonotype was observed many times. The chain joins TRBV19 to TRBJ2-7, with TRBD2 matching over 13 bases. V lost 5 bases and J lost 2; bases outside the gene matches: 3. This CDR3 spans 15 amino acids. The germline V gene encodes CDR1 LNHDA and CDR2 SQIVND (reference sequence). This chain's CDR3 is CASSVTSGRTYEQYF. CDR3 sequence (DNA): TGTGCCAGTAGTGTGACTAGCGGGAGGACCTACGAGCAGTACTTC.

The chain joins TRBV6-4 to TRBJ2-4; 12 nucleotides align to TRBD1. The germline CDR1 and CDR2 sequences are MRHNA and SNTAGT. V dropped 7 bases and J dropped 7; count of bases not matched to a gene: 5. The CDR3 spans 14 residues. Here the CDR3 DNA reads TGTGCCAGCACCAGGGACAGGGGGCTGAACATTCAGTACTTC. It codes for CASTRDRGLNIQYF.